Presented here are 32 T cell receptor beta chains from one specimen sequenced in a study of beta chain features in type 1 diabetes. Since all of the isolated RNA was reverse transcribed, expressed TCRB transcripts were what got sequenced. Profiled with immunoSEQ multiplex PCR; TCRdb holds only in-frame clones, not every one. The table has over 300,000 clones, around 7.6% seen once. The sample consisted of central memory CD4+ T cells from blood. Every receptor here comes from a young woman in good health.

This clone was observed a handful of times. The chain joins TRBV6-5 to TRBJ2-5; D tentatively fits TRBD1 or TRBD2 (6 bases each). V dropped 6 bases and J dropped 5 bases, with 19 bases sitting between them. The CDR3 totals 15 residues. Germline values: CDR1 MNHEY, CDR2 SVGAGI. Written as DNA, the CDR3 is TGTGCCAGCAGGGCAGCCTGGATAGGGGGGGAGACCCAGTACTTC. It is translated as CASRAAWIGGETQYF.

The sample holds a few counts of this clone. The chain has TRBV2 and TRBJ2-1; possibly TRBD1 or TRBD2 for D (5 bases each). V lost 7 bases and J 3 bases, leaving 13 bases between the germline ends. This CDR3 has 14 residues. Per germline, CDR1 SNHLY and CDR2 FYNNEI. Here the CDR3 DNA reads TGTGCCAGCACGGGGCAGATTCACTACAATGAGCAGTTCTTC. This gives the protein CASTGQIHYNEQFF.

This clone was observed a few times. Other DNA sequences in this sample translate to the same CDR3. V gene TRBV19 combines with J gene TRBJ2-5; the match to TRBD1 covers 8 bases. With V trimmed by 5 bases and J by 1 base, 3 bases remained unmatched. Germline V gene data show CDR1 as LNHDA and CDR2 as SQIVND (reference sequence). This CDR3 is 14 amino acids long. The CDR3 coding sequence is TGTGCCAGTAGTCCGGGACAGGTCCAAGAGACCCAGTACTTC. Residues: CASSPGQVQETQYF.

The chain recombines TRBV6-5 with TRBJ1-5; 8 nucleotides agree with TRBD1. There are 14 residues in the CDR3. J lost 2 bases, V lost 5 bases, and 2 bases had no gene match. Germline CDR1 MNHEY, CDR2 SVGAGI. The CDR3 region is CASSMTGGNQPQHF. The CDR3 DNA follows: TGTGCCAGCAGTATGACAGGGGGCAATCAGCCCCAGCATTTT.

This clone has only a few counts. The chain joins TRBV4-2 to TRBJ1-6; D unresolved. This CDR3 contains 16 residues. From germline, CDR1 is LGHNA and CDR2 YNFKEQ. V was shortened by 4 bases and J by 8 bases, with 18 bases between the two germline ends. The CDR3 region is CASSPPGDVRYSPLHF. The CDR3 DNA follows: TGTGCCAGCAGCCCCCCAGGAGACGTCCGGTATTCACCCCTCCACTTT.

The V gene is TRBV4-2, the J gene TRBJ2-5; 7 bases match TRBD2. Per the germline V gene, CDR1 is LGHNA and CDR2 is YNFKEQ. This CDR3 region has 17 residues. After removal of 1 base from V and 1 base from J, the junction contained 9 bases not matched to a gene. For the CDR3, the DNA is TGTGCCAGCAGCCAAGCTCCAGGAGGACTAGTCCAAGAGACCCAGTACTTC. Translation: CASSQAPGGLVQETQYF.

This clone has a count of ten or more. The chain combines TRBV7-2 with TRBJ1-2, with D unclear. The germline CDR1 and CDR2 sequences are SGHTA and FQGNSA. The CDR3 loop spans 12 amino acids. Trimming pared 5 bases from V and 8 bases from J, leaving 12 bases between. The CDR3 spells CASSPRPSGYTF. DNA for the CDR3: TGTGCCAGCAGCCCCCGACCTTCCGGCTACACCTTC.

The J gene is TRBJ2-3, the V gene TRBV11-2, with 11 positions matching TRBD2. V shed 5 bases, J shed 4 bases, and the junction held 14 bases outside the gene matches. Looked up from germline, CDR1 is SGHAT and CDR2 is FQNNGV. The CDR3 has 18 amino acids. The CDR3 region is CASSHRALAGVDADTQYF. CDR3 DNA sequence: TGTGCCAGCAGCCATAGAGCACTAGCGGGAGTTGATGCAGATACGCAGTATTTT.

The rearrangement links TRBV19 to TRBJ1-5; no clear D. Germline V CDR1 and CDR2: LNHDA, SQIVND (reference sequence). V lost 6 bases and J lost 4, with 13 bases in between. This CDR3 has 14 amino acids. CDR3 region: CASSPPLGNQPQHF. As DNA, the CDR3 is TGTGCCAGTAGCCCCCCTCTCGGGAATCAGCCCCAGCATTTT.

This sequence joins TRBV5-8 and TRBJ2-2, with TRBD2 identical over 7 bases. This CDR3 has 15 residues. Losses at the gene ends were 4 bases for V and 3 bases for J; bases not matched to a gene: 6. CDR1 is SGHTS and CDR2 is YDEGEE in the germline V gene. The CDR3 sequence is CASSLRDYHTGELFF. Written as DNA, the CDR3 is TGTGCCAGCAGCCTGAGGGACTACCACACCGGGGAGCTGTTTTTT.

This clone has a handful of counts. This chain connects TRBV4-3 to TRBJ2-1, with 11 nucleotides matching TRBD2. There are 15 residues in the CDR3. Germline trimming cut 0 bases from V and 8 bases from J; bases unmatched to any gene: 3. CDR1 LGHNA and CDR2 YSLEER come from the germline V gene. Here the CDR3 DNA reads TGCGCCAGCAGCCAAGAACTAGCGGGGGAGGATGAGCAGTTCTTC. Protein product: CASSQELAGEDEQFF.

This clone showed up just a few times. The rearrangement joins TRBV9 to TRBJ2-3; 11 positions agree with TRBD2. CDR3 length equals 16 residues. V gave up 3 bases and J gave up 5 bases; unmatched junction bases: 8. Germline loops: CDR1 SGDLS, CDR2 YYNGEE. CDR3 in DNA: TGTGCCAGCAGCGAGCTGGGACTAGCGGTTGGAGATACGCAGTATTTT. Residues: CASSELGLAVGDTQYF.

This clone has a handful of counts. The chain is built from TRBV29-1 and TRBJ2-1; 10 positions match TRBD2. Germline V gene sequence: CDR1 SQVTM, CDR2 ANQGSEA. The CDR3 length is 14 residues. Trimming cost V 7 bases and J 7 bases; bases outside gene matches: 10. The CDR3 DNA sequence: TGCAGCGCGAGGGCTAGCGGGAGCCGGAATGAGCAGTTCTTC. Its translation is CSARASGSRNEQFF.

This clone has a count of ten or more. This same CDR3 is encoded by further DNA sequences in the sample. The CDR3 DNA sequence: TGTGCCAGCTCGCAAGCTGTGAACACTGAAGCTTTCTTT. Translating it yields CASSQAVNTEAFF. This chain connects TRBV18 to TRBJ1-1, with D unresolved. This CDR3 has 13 amino acids. Germline loops: CDR1 KGHSH, CDR2 LQKENI. Trimming stripped 6 bases from V and 0 bases from J, with 8 bases between.

This clone appeared many times. V is TRBV9 and J is TRBJ2-1; 12 nucleotides align to TRBD2. CDR1 is SGDLS and CDR2 is YYNGEE in the germline V gene. V was pared by 0 bases and J by 5 bases, with 6 bases of the junction left unmatched. The CDR3 is made up of 17 amino acids. The CDR3 DNA reads TGTGCCAGCAGCGTAGCTCTAGGACTAGCGGGAAACAATGAGCAGTTCTTC. As protein: CASSVALGLAGNNEQFF.

V usage is TRBV19 and J usage is TRBJ2-3, with TRBD2 identical over 8 bases. Germline-derived CDR1 and CDR2 are LNHDA and SQIVND (reference sequence). There are 13 residues in the CDR3. J gave up 6 bases and V 4 bases, and 3 bases lay outside the gene matches. The CDR3 sequence is CASSNSGTDTQYF. The DNA of the CDR3 is TGTGCCAGTAGTAATAGCGGGACCGATACGCAGTATTTT.

This clone was seen more than once but under ten times. J is TRBJ1-2 and V is TRBV4-2; 8 nucleotides line up with TRBD1. The CDR3 is 15 amino acids. Germline V gene data show CDR1 as LGHNA and CDR2 as YNFKEQ. Trimming at V came to 2 bases and at J to 2 bases, leaving 4 bases not matched to a gene. This CDR3 reads CASSQTRGQNYGYTF. In DNA, the CDR3 is TGTGCCAGCAGCCAAACCAGGGGGCAGAACTATGGCTACACCTTC.

This clone was seen ten or more times. This chain links TRBV9 with TRBJ1-5, with 10 bases identical to TRBD1. Germline lookup yields CDR1 SGDLS and CDR2 YYNGEE. After removal of 3 bases from V and 10 bases from J, the junction contained 10 bases not matched to a gene. The CDR3 is 15 amino acids. CDR3 sequence (DNA): TGTGCCAGCAGCGAAGGACAGGGGGAATGGGAACCCCAGCATTTT. As protein: CASSEGQGEWEPQHF.

The rearrangement uses TRBV19 and TRBJ1-5; D is possibly TRBD1 (5 bases). The ends were cut back, 4 bases at V and 7 bases at J, with 11 bases in the middle. There are 13 residues in the CDR3. Germline assignment: CDR1 LNHDA and CDR2 SQIVND (reference sequence). CDR3 protein: CASSTGSSQPQHF. The CDR3 region has the DNA TGTGCCAGTAGTACAGGGAGTTCGCAGCCCCAGCATTTT.

Only a few counts were recorded for this clone. The CDR3 spells CASSPAFQGTGANVLTF. CDR3 coding DNA: TGTGCCAGCAGCCCCGCCTTTCAGGGGACTGGGGCCAACGTCCTGACTTTC. This chain joins TRBV11-2 and TRBJ2-6; TRBD1 is a possible D gene (6 bases). The CDR3 extends over 17 amino acids. V lost 5 bases to trimming and J lost 2 bases, with 16 bases between them. The germline CDR1 and CDR2 sequences are SGHAT and FQNNGV.

The table lists this clone with many counts. The chain couples TRBV7-2 to TRBJ2-5; 8 nucleotides agree with TRBD2. Germline trimming cut 5 bases from V and 1 base from J; bases unmatched to any gene: 9. The CDR3 consists of 16 residues. Germline values: CDR1 SGHTA, CDR2 FQGNSA. CDR3 nucleotide sequence: TGTGCCAGCAGCCGCATAGCGGGGCTGTTCCAAGAGACCCAGTACTTC. Translating it yields CASSRIAGLFQETQYF.

This clone showed up just a few times. V and J are TRBV25-1 and TRBJ2-1; 11 positions match TRBD2. Germline V gene lookup returns CDR1 MGHDK and CDR2 SYGVNS. This CDR3 region has 17 residues. Trimming cost V 5 bases and J 2 bases; bases outside gene matches: 8. CDR3 coding DNA: TGTGCCAGCAGTAACCCGCTAGCGGGAGGAACCTACAATGAGCAGTTCTTC. Its protein is CASSNPLAGGTYNEQFF.

The chain joins TRBV2 to TRBJ1-5; no reliable D call. Germline V gene sequence: CDR1 SNHLY, CDR2 FYNNEI. Trimming took off 5 bases at V and 2 bases at J, with 10 bases between the two ends. The CDR3 spans 14 residues. For the CDR3, the DNA is TGTGCCAGCAGTCCCCAATCGGGCAATCAGCCCCAGCATTTT. Its translation is CASSPQSGNQPQHF.

This clone was seen a few times. The V call is TRBV7-9, the J call TRBJ1-4; 9 bases line up with TRBD1. Germline V gene data show CDR1 as SEHNR and CDR2 as FQNEAQ (reference sequence). The CDR3 consists of 15 residues. The trim removed 5 bases at V and 6 bases at J, leaving 7 bases unmatched. Written as DNA, the CDR3 is TGTGCCAGCAGCGCAACAGGGGGCGCGGATGAAAAACTGTTTTTT. It yields the protein CASSATGGADEKLFF. Full variable domain (rest looked up from reference TRBV7-9 and TRBJ1-4): DTGVSQNPRHKITKRGQNVTFRCDPISEHNRLYWYRQTLGQGPEFLTYFQNEAQLEKSRLLSDRFSAERPKGSFSTLEIQRTEQGDSAMYLCASSATGGADEKLFFGSGTQLSVL.

This clone was counted ten times or more. The chain joins TRBV5-8 to TRBJ2-1, with 8 bases identical to TRBD2. V lost 4 bases to trimming and J lost 4 bases; unmatched junction nucleotides: 7. There are 15 residues in the CDR3. Germline V gene data show CDR1 as SGHTS and CDR2 as YDEGEE. CDR3 coding DNA: TGTGCCAGCAGCAAAGGACTAGCAGATTACAATGAGCAGTTCTTC. Translation: CASSKGLADYNEQFF.

This clone occurred many times. This chain joins TRBV7-2 and TRBJ2-1, with D perhaps matching TRBD1 (5 bases). Trimming stripped 5 bases from V and 9 bases from J, with 11 bases between. CDR1 is SGHTA, CDR2 FQGNSA, per germline. The CDR3 spans 12 residues. CDR3 bases: TGTGCCAGCAGCCAAAACAGGATTGAGCAGTTCTTC. It codes for CASSQNRIEQFF.

This sequence joins TRBV27 and TRBJ2-7, with TRBD1 matching over 11 bases. This CDR3 spans 16 amino acids. The J segment lost 7 bases and the V segment lost 5 bases, leaving 13 bases of the junction unmatched. Looked up from germline, CDR1 is MNHEY and CDR2 is SMNVEV (reference sequence). CDR3 bases: TGTGCCAGCAGTCAAAGGACAGGGGGCCCCTTTGGGGAGCAGTACTTC. Encoded protein: CASSQRTGGPFGEQYF.

In DNA form, the CDR3 reads TGTGCCAGCAGTGAAGCTGCCTCGCCCAGGGGAAACACCATATATTTT. Translated, it gives CASSEAASPRGNTIYF. The J gene is TRBJ1-3, the V gene TRBV2, with D uncertain. In germline, CDR1 is SNHLY, CDR2 FYNNEI. The V end was cut by 0 bases, the J end by 4 bases, with 13 bases between. The CDR3 loop spans 16 amino acids.

This clone was detected many times. The rearrangement uses TRBV11-2 and TRBJ2-1, with 9 bases that match TRBD2. The V segment lost 7 bases and the J segment 6 bases; nucleotides outside the gene matches: 7. The CDR3 has 14 residues. From germline, CDR1 is SGHAT and CDR2 FQNNGV. CDR3 nucleotides: TGTGCCAGCACCCTAGGGACTAGCAGCAATGAGCAGTTCTTC. It yields the protein CASTLGTSSNEQFF.

This clone has a handful of counts. The rearrangement joins TRBV5-1 to TRBJ2-3; D gene uncertain. Trimming removed 4 bases at V and 5 bases at J, with 11 bases between. CDR3 length: 13 residues. Germline assignment: CDR1 SGHRS and CDR2 YFSETQ. The CDR3 DNA follows: TGCGCCAGCAGCCGGGCCCTCAAAGATACGCAGTATTTT. Protein sequence: CASSRALKDTQYF.

In its sample, this clone was seen many times. The rearrangement joins TRBV7-2 to TRBJ2-7; no definite D call. Trimming pared 5 bases from V and 2 bases from J, leaving 13 bases between. From germline, CDR1 is SGHTA and CDR2 FQGNSA. This CDR3 has 14 residues. The CDR3 DNA reads TGTGCCAGCAGCCCCAGTTACCAGACCTACGAGCAGTACTTC. It yields the protein CASSPSYQTYEQYF.

This clone has only a few counts. V gene TRBV28 combines with J gene TRBJ2-7, with 9 nucleotides matching TRBD2. The CDR3 is 17 residues long. The trim removed 5 bases at V and 2 bases at J, leaving 13 bases unmatched. CDR1 and CDR2 (germline): MDHEN, SYDVKM. The CDR3 region is CASSGTRLAEGTYEQYF. The CDR3 DNA reads TGTGCCAGCAGTGGGACCCGACTAGCGGAGGGAACCTACGAGCAGTACTTC. The full variable domain, with the rest looked up from reference TRBV28 and TRBJ2-7, is DVKVTQSSRYLVKRTGEKVFLECVQDMDHENMFWYRQDPGLGLRLIYFSYDVKMKEKGDIPEGYSVSREKKERFSLILESASTNQTSMYLCASSGTRLAEGTYEQYFGPGTRLTVT.